Shown below are 2 T cell receptor beta chains from a single sample sequenced in a study of blood T cell repertoires in COVID-19 (TCRdb year 2020). Receptor libraries were prepared by the immunoSEQ multiplex PCR assay. What TCRdb holds here is the immuneACCESS table cut down to in-frame rearrangements. Part of the clones is not present; checked against another copy, under half of the missing clones reflect an unresolved V gene, and the others are unexplained. Here the sample has 380,000 or so clones; approximately 80% occur a single time. The ten largest clones add up to around 1% of the sample. The sequenced sample was peripheral blood. Receptor source: a human donor with acute or convalescent COVID-19. The donor label of this sample is uncertain.

This chain links TRBV2 with TRBJ1-1; D uncertain. The CDR3 runs to 13 residues. Germline lookup yields CDR1 SNHLY and CDR2 FYNNEI. The V end lost 6 bases, the J end lost 4 bases, and 12 bases lay between the germline ends. This chain's CDR3 is CASRDREGTEAFF. CDR3 nucleotides: TGTGCCAGCAGGGATAGGGAGGGCACTGAAGCTTTCTTT.

The V gene is TRBV27, the J gene TRBJ2-1, with 11 nucleotides matching TRBD2. Germline CDR1 reads MNHEY; CDR2 reads SMNVEV (reference sequence). This CDR3 region has 16 residues. The junction had 9 bases not matched to a gene; V was cut back by 4 bases and J by 7 bases. CDR3 sequence (DNA): TGTGCCAGCAGTTCGATACTAGCGGGGGTTTATAATGAGCAGTTCTTC. Translating gives CASSSILAGVYNEQFF.